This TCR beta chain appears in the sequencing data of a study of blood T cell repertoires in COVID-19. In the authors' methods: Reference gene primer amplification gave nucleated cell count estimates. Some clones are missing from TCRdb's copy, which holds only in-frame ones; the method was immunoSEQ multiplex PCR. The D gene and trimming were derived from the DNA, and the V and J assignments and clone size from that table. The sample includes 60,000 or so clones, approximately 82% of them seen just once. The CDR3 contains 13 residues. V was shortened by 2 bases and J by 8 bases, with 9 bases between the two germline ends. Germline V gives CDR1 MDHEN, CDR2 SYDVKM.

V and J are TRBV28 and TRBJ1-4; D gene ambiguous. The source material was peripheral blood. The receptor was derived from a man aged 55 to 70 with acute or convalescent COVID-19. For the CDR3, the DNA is TGTGCCAGCAGTTTACAGACAAGCGAAAAACTGTTTTTT. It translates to CASSLQTSEKLFF.